The rows below give T cell receptor beta chains drawn from one sample of a study of breast tumors, draining lymph nodes, adjacent tissues. A single record per CDR3 protein comes from TCRdb applying MiXCR to the multiplex PCR reads. Found here are about 170,000 distinct CDR3 sequences, about 33% of them singletons; the top ten hold approximately 3.9%. Sequencing input: axillary lymph node tissue. The receptors shown here come from a female donor with breast cancer. Some clones in this sample may be carry-over from other donors' samples. Each CDR3 is given with its conserved first and last residue. The D gene is left open where the match is weak. Rows may omit the clone size; those that give it use once, few, many or a size class.

v_call	d_call	clone_size	j_call	cdr3_nt	cdr3_aa
TRBV7-2	-	many	TRBJ2-1	TGTGCCAGCAGCTTAGATGGGACTGGCTACAATGAGCAGTTCTTC	CASSLDGTGYNEQFF
TRBV12-3/TRBV12-4	TRBD1	-	TRBJ2-3	TGTGCCAGCAGTGCCGGGACAGGGGGGTCCGATACTCAGTATTTT	CASSAGTGGSDTQYF
TRBV28	-	few	TRBJ1-2	TGTGCCAGCGGGTATTATGGCTACACCTTC	CASGYYGYTF
TRBV19	TRBD2	many	TRBJ2-1	TGTGCCAGTAGTACTAGCGGGATCACCTCCTACAATGAGCAGTTCTTC	CASSTSGITSYNEQFF
TRBV12-3/TRBV12-4	-	-	TRBJ2-7	TGTGCCAGCAGTCAACAGGACCGATTTACCTACGAGCGGTACTTC	CASSQQDRFTYERYF
TRBV4-1	TRBD1	many	TRBJ1-2	TGCGCCAGCAGCCAAGAACGGCCGGGACAGGGGAAGTTTAACTATGGCTACACCTTC	CASSQERPGQGKFNYGYTF
TRBV12-3/TRBV12-4	-	-	TRBJ1-3	TGTGCCAGCCACGATGGCGTCAGGGAGCTGGGTGGAAACACCATATATTTT	CASHDGVRELGGNTIYF
TRBV20-1	TRBD1	-	TRBJ2-7	TGCAGTGCTAGCCGGACAGGCCGCTACGAGCAGTACTTC	CSASRTGRYEQYF
TRBV12-3/TRBV12-4	TRBD2	many	TRBJ2-5	TGTGCCAGCAGACTAGCGGGGGGACGTAGGTGGCGAGAGACCCAGTACTTC	CASRLAGGRRWRETQYF
TRBV14	TRBD1	-	TRBJ2-6	TGTGCGAGCAGCCGACCGGGACAGGGCTCGAGCGGGGCCAGCGTCCTGACTTTC	CASSRPGQGSSGASVLTF
TRBV5-6	-	many	TRBJ2-7	TGTGCCAGCAGCTTAGGGACTTCCCCGCACGAGCAGTACTTC	CASSLGTSPHEQYF
TRBV29-1	-	-	TRBJ1-1	TGCAGCGTTGAAGATACGCAAAACACTGAAGCTTTCTTT	CSVEDTQNTEAFF
TRBV6-2/TRBV6-3	-	many	TRBJ2-1	TGTGCCAGCAGTCTCGGAGCATCTGAGCAGTTCTTC	CASSLGASEQFF
TRBV29-1	-	once	TRBJ2-1	TGCAGCGTTGAAGAGTCGGGGAATGAGCAGTTCTTC	CSVEESGNEQFF
TRBV28	TRBD2	-	TRBJ2-5	TGTGCCAGCAGTTTTCTAGGGAGCGGGAGGGTTCAAGAGACCCAGTACTTC	CASSFLGSGRVQETQYF
TRBV4-1	-	many	TRBJ1-4	TGCGCCAGCGGCCAGGCCCTAAATGAAAAACTGTTTTTT	CASGQALNEKLFF
TRBV20-1	TRBD1	-	TRBJ1-6	TGCAGTGCCCTAGCCTGGGACAGTGACTCACCCCTCCACTTT	CSALAWDSDSPLHF
TRBV18	TRBD2	few	TRBJ2-3	TGTGCCAGCTCACCACTTCCCTTAACTAGCGGGAGCGACTCAGATACGCAGTATTTT	CASSPLPLTSGSDSDTQYF
TRBV6-5	TRBD1	many	TRBJ2-7	TGTGCCAGCAGTTACAAACGGACAGGGAGCCACGAGCAGTACTTC	CASSYKRTGSHEQYF
TRBV7-2	-	many	TRBJ2-5	TGTGCCAGCAGCTTAGTAGCGGTCCAAGAGACCCAGTACTTC	CASSLVAVQETQYF
TRBV27	TRBD1	many	TRBJ1-2	TGTGCCAGCAGTTTATCCGGACAGGGGGCAACCTATGGCTACACCTTC	CASSLSGQGATYGYTF
TRBV2	TRBD1	many	TRBJ2-7	TGTGCCAGCAGTGAGGGTCAGGGACAGGGAAACGACGAGCAGTACTTC	CASSEGQGQGNDEQYF
TRBV6-5	TRBD1	-	TRBJ2-7	TGTGCCAGCAGTTACCATGGGGGACAGGGGTCCGGCGAGCAGTACTTC	CASSYHGGQGSGEQYF
TRBV13	-	-	TRBJ1-1	TGTGCCTCGGGGGTTAGGGGCGTGATCACTGAAGCTTTCTTT	CASGVRGVITEAFF
TRBV9	TRBD2	many	TRBJ2-5	TGTGCCAGCAGCCCTAGCGGGGGGAACCAAGAGACCCAGTACTTC	CASSPSGGNQETQYF
TRBV5-8	TRBD1	many	TRBJ2-7	TGTGCCAGCAGCTTTAGTGACAGGGGCACCCACTACGAGCAGTACTTC	CASSFSDRGTHYEQYF
TRBV25-1	TRBD1	many	TRBJ1-4	TGTGCCAGCAGTGAGGACAGGGACCCTGAAAAACTGTTTTTT	CASSEDRDPEKLFF
TRBV7-9	-	-	TRBJ2-5	TGTGCCAGCGCCCAGGGGTTGGAGACCCAGTACTTC	CASAQGLETQYF
TRBV5-6	-	many	TRBJ2-7	TGTGCCAGCGAGGGGATAGACGGACAGACCAAACGGCAGTACTTC	CASEGIDGQTKRQYF
TRBV12-3/TRBV12-4	-	many	TRBJ2-1	TGTGCCAGCGGGGCCTACAATGAGCAGTTCTTC	CASGAYNEQFF
TRBV15	TRBD2	-	TRBJ2-2	TGTGCCACCAGCAGGACACCGGGACTAGCGGGAGTGGGTGAGCTGTTTTTT	CATSRTPGLAGVGELFF
TRBV13	-	many	TRBJ2-5	TGTGCCAGCAGCTCTACAGGGTTAGGGACCCAGTACTTC	CASSSTGLGTQYF
TRBV29-1	-	-	TRBJ2-2	TGCAGCGCTTGGGGTAGCGCGAACACCGGGGAGCTGTTTTTT	CSAWGSANTGELFF
TRBV11-1	-	-	TRBJ2-7	TGTGCCAGCAACTTACCTGAGGGATTGGGGGAGCAGTACTTC	CASNLPEGLGEQYF
TRBV7-2	-	once	TRBJ1-2	TGTGCCAGCAGCACTGACAGAGCTAACTATGGCTACACCTTC	CASSTDRANYGYTF
TRBV5-8	-	few	TRBJ2-5	TGTGCCAGCAGCTTTGGGACAGCGGGCCCAGAGACCCAGTACTTC	CASSFGTAGPETQYF
TRBV6-5	TRBD2	many	TRBJ2-7	TGTGCCAGCAGTTACGCCGGGGGGCGAGGAGCGGGAGAAGAATACTTC	CASSYAGGRGAGEEYF
TRBV29-1	-	once	TRBJ1-5	TGCAGCGTCAGGCAGGGGACCAACACAGATACGCAGCATTTT	CSVRQGTNTDTQHF
TRBV9	-	many	TRBJ2-2	TGTGCCAGCTCTCTAGGGGGACGGGGAACAACCGGGGAGCTGTTTTTT	CASSLGGRGTTGELFF
TRBV30	TRBD1	-	TRBJ1-1	TGTGCCTGGCGGACAGGGGGAGGCACTGAAGCTTTCTTT	CAWRTGGGTEAFF
TRBV29-1	-	many	TRBJ2-5	TGCAGCGTTGAACTGGCGGGGTGGCACGAGACCCAGTACTTC	CSVELAGWHETQYF
TRBV6-2/TRBV6-3	-	many	TRBJ2-7	TGTGCCAGCAGCCGGTCCGACAGTCCCCCGGGGTACTTC	CASSRSDSPPGYF
TRBV7-2	-	many	TRBJ2-1	TGTGCCAGCAGCGAAAAGAGAGGGGCTATGGGTTACAATGAGCAGTTCTTC	CASSEKRGAMGYNEQFF
TRBV20-1	TRBD2	many	TRBJ2-1	TGCAGTGCCCCAGCCGGACTAGGGGTTGTCAATGAGCAGTTCTTC	CSAPAGLGVVNEQFF
TRBV7-3	-	-	TRBJ2-2	TGTGCCAGCAGCCTCACTGGAGATCGGTCCACCGGGGAGCTGCTTTTT	CASSLTGDRSTGELLF
TRBV6-6	TRBD2	many	TRBJ2-3	TGTGCCGGGTCTCCGCGTAGCGGGAGTTTAGATACGCAGTATTTT	CAGSPRSGSLDTQYF
TRBV5-6	-	-	TRBJ1-6	TGTGCCAGCAGCTTGGGAGACGCGAATTCACCCCTCCACTTT	CASSLGDANSPLHF
TRBV27	-	many	TRBJ1-5	TGTGCCAGCAGTTTAACGGGTAGGAATCAGCCCCAGCATTTT	CASSLTGRNQPQHF
TRBV9	-	many	TRBJ1-2	TGTGCCAGCAGCGTCGGGGAAGGGGGCTATGGCTACACCTTC	CASSVGEGGYGYTF
TRBV5-1	TRBD1	few	TRBJ1-1	TGCGCCAGCAGCTTGGGTACGGACTTGGGAACAGGGGAAAACTGTGTGGACACTGAAGCTTTCTTT	CASSLGTDLGTGENCVDTEAFF
TRBV7-2	-	many	TRBJ1-3	TGTGCCAGCAGCTTAGAAGCGACAGCCGGAAACACCATATATTTT	CASSLEATAGNTIYF
TRBV5-6	TRBD1	few	TRBJ2-7	TGTGCCAGCAGCTCACCCAGGGGGTTCTACGAGCAGTACTTC	CASSSPRGFYEQYF
TRBV7-9	-	-	TRBJ2-6	TGTGCCAGCAGCTTAGCGGTGGGGGCCAACGTCCTGACTTTC	CASSLAVGANVLTF
TRBV19	-	-	TRBJ1-5	TGTGCCAGTGGTATTCTGGCACAGGGAGGCAATCAGCCTCAGCATTTT	CASGILAQGGNQPQHF
TRBV7-3	-	many	TRBJ2-1	TGTGCCAGCAGCCCTACAGGGTTCCATGAGCAGTTCTTC	CASSPTGFHEQFF
TRBV28	-	many	TRBJ2-7	TGTGCCAGCAGTGGGCCCGGGCAGGTCTCCTACGAGCAGTACTTC	CASSGPGQVSYEQYF
TRBV7-3	TRBD2	many	TRBJ2-3	TGTGCCAGCAGCTTGGATAGCGGGGATACGCAGTATTTT	CASSLDSGDTQYF
TRBV12-3/TRBV12-4	-	many	TRBJ1-2	TGTGCCAGCAGTCCCCTCACAGGGCAAGGCTACACCTTC	CASSPLTGQGYTF
TRBV4-2	TRBD2	-	TRBJ2-5	TGTGCCAGCAGCCTAAGCCCGACTAGCGGGGGGTTTAAAAGAGGGACCCAGTACTTC	CASSLSPTSGGFKRGTQYF